The entry that follows covers one T cell receptor beta chain sequence. TCRdb's copy holds only in-frame clones and misses some; the assay was immunoSEQ multiplex PCR. The table includes 45,000 to 70,000 clones, 84% detected once. The record originates from a study of blood T cell repertoires in COVID-19. Study information: COVID-19 samples collected from the United States, Italy and Spain covered acute and convalescent phases. The cDNA or gDNA used as material had been derived from T cells, B-cell-depleted T cells, or PBMCs.

V lost 1 base and J lost 4, with 5 bases in between. Germline V lookup: CDR1 SGHDN, CDR2 FVKESK. The CDR3 extends over 13 amino acids. The material sequenced was peripheral blood. The receptor was derived from a woman of 80 years or more with acute or convalescent COVID-19. The chain carries TRBV14 and TRBJ1-3; D call uncertain. The CDR3 reads CASSQVQGNTIYF. The CDR3 bases are TGTGCCAGCAGCCAAGTCCAAGGAAACACCATATATTTT.